This TCR beta chain was sequenced for a study of OX40 agonist ivuxolimab in advanced cancers. As for the study in general: Checkpoint inhibitors had been given previously to 40% of patients. Study-wide results and limits: At 0.1 to 3.0 mg/kg and by week 6, clonal expansion occurred in CD4+ and CD8+ blood T cells. What antigens the expanded peripheral T cells recognized was never established.

V lost 5 bases to trimming and J lost 7 bases, with 20 bases between them. Looked up from germline, CDR1 is SGHTA and CDR2 is FQGNSA. The CDR3 is made up of 15 amino acids. Using immunoSEQ multiplex PCR, the repertoire was profiled, and TCRdb retains in-frame clones only, with some absent. The sample yields tens of thousands of clones, roughly 85% seen once. This clone appeared a single time. The antigen is not known. Source: CD4+ or CD8+ T cells sorted from blood, taken in a trial of the OX40 agonist ivuxolimab. The source is an adult with an advanced solid tumor such as melanoma, head and neck, liver or kidney cancer. V and J are TRBV7-2 and TRBJ1-1; D is uncertain. The CDR3 loop reads CASSMDGPPRVEAFF. As DNA, the CDR3 is TGTGCCAGCAGCATGGACGGACCGCCAAGGGTTGAAGCTTTCTTT.